Listed below are T cell receptor beta chains from one sample, sequenced in a study of T cells in localized non-small cell lung cancer. Sequencing used immunoSEQ multiplex PCR; TCRdb keeps in-frame clones, though not all of them. The sample lists over 30,000 clones, 80% to 90% occurring once. The starting material was peripheral blood, obtained before any cancer treatment. The receptors come from a woman aged 40-69 years with stage I lung adenocarcinoma. The conserved cysteine and the conserved F or W are not part of the CDR3 here. The order of the fields is V gene, J gene, CDR3 protein.

v_gene: TRBV7-9
j_gene: TRBJ2-7
CDR3aa: ASSLDGTGSVEQY

v_gene: TRBV7-2
j_gene: TRBJ2-3
CDR3aa: ASSFKPGRRTDTQY

v_gene: TRBV9
j_gene: TRBJ2-1
CDR3aa: ASSVRTSGPDAYNEQF

v_gene: TRBV5-1
j_gene: TRBJ2-3
CDR3aa: ASSTTDTQY

v_gene: TRBV25-1
j_gene: TRBJ2-5
CDR3aa: ASSDRGQGQETQY

v_gene: TRBV2
j_gene: TRBJ2-2
CDR3aa: ASRRQEAGELF

v_gene: TRBV9
j_gene: TRBJ2-5
CDR3aa: ASSVGEGETQY

v_gene: TRBV13
j_gene: TRBJ1-4
CDR3aa: ASSLYRSTNEKLF

v_gene: TRBV9
j_gene: TRBJ2-7
CDR3aa: ASSPHSSGTTYEQY

v_gene: TRBV6-1
j_gene: TRBJ2-3
CDR3aa: ASSGLAGADTQY

v_gene: TRBV2
j_gene: TRBJ1-2
CDR3aa: ASSPPGTGERGYT

v_gene: TRBV9
j_gene: TRBJ2-3
CDR3aa: ASTPLLMGGGQDTQY

v_gene: TRBV6-1
j_gene: TRBJ2-4
CDR3aa: ASTFRGAKNIQY

v_gene: TRBV29-1
j_gene: TRBJ2-7
CDR3aa: SVGDTGTGGYEQY

v_gene: TRBV19
j_gene: TRBJ1-1
CDR3aa: ASSIRQGLNTEAF

v_gene: TRBV18
j_gene: TRBJ2-7
CDR3aa: ASSPPNGGGQVGSEQY

v_gene: TRBV28
j_gene: TRBJ2-3
CDR3aa: ASSPSGTSGSSADTQY

v_gene: TRBV6-5
j_gene: TRBJ1-2
CDR3aa: ASSSPGQGSYGYT

v_gene: TRBV7-9
j_gene: TRBJ2-1
CDR3aa: ASSPPGSSYNEQF

v_gene: TRBV27
j_gene: TRBJ2-7
CDR3aa: ASSMLRDPPYEQY